This TCR beta chain was observed in a study of CD8 T cells in ankylosing spondylitis (dated by TCRdb to the late 2010s). Regarding the research as a whole: The study set out to find disease-linked TCR variants by profiling T cell receptor beta repertoires in ankylosing spondylitis patients and healthy donors. The full study cohort comprised about 24 ankylosing spondylitis patients and 110 or so healthy donors. Peripheral blood was sampled, and synovial fluid was additionally collected from ankylosing spondylitis patients.

TCRdb shows the sequencer as Illumina HiSeq 2500. Quantitative 5'-RACE with molecular barcodes was used to prepare TCR beta libraries. From the authors' description of their analysis: A new computational method, built on a probabilistic model of VDJ rearrangement, was used to identify disease-linked TCR variants. TCRdb ran its own pipeline on the public reads, namely fastp trimming at Q25 and MiXCR clone calling, and kept in-frame beta chains. Here each entry gathers all rows of one CDR3 protein and keeps the most common genes and DNA. TCRdb, rather than the study authors, made the V and J calls. The sample table lists about 460,000 distinct CDR3 sequences, approximately 5% of them with a count of one. Roughly 3.2% of the sample is taken by the ten largest. From a lookup of the germline V gene, CDR1 and CDR2 are LGHNA and YSLEER. The CDR3 holds 15 amino acids from the cysteine to the phenylalanine. This entry keeps only the CDR3 DNA: 45 bases, framed from base 1. Relative to germline, V is 0 bases shorter and J is 3 bases shorter, with 9 bases between their ends.

The paper as a whole reports these results and caveats: Some TCR beta motif variants had previously been reported in synovial fluid and blood of reactive arthritis patients, which suggested common disease-initiation mechanisms. Blood from ankylosing spondylitis patients appeared to be characterized by a TCR beta motif made up of seven or eight highly homologous amino acid variants. Significant enrichment of the disease-linked clones was reported in matched synovial fluid samples from ankylosing spondylitis patients. The disease-linked clones showed a CD8+ phenotype and occurred at relatively low frequencies in peripheral blood.

Only a few counts were recorded for this clonotype. It lacks a known antigen. No much larger clone is present one base from it, and per-base qualities are unavailable. The sequence came from a male donor with ankylosing spondylitis. Sequences were obtained from blood, either unsorted or a sorted T cell fraction (not recorded which). The chain employs TRBV4-3 and TRBJ2-1; the D gene identity is not certain. The CDR3 corresponds to CASSQDWSNYNEQFF. The nucleotides read TGCGCCAGCAGCCAAGATTGGTCTAACTACAATGAGCAGTTCTTC.